One and the same sample provided the 31 T cell receptor beta chains below, sequenced in a study of shared clonotypes between healthy human individuals. Naive CD8 isolation took CD45RO-negative cells positively selected for CCR7 and excluded terminally differentiated effector memory CD45RA+ cells. Only in-frame clones appear in the TCRdb table, and some are missing; sequencing was by immunoSEQ multiplex PCR. The sample includes more than 600,000 clones, roughly nine tenths of them seen just once. The sample taken for sequencing was naive CD8+ T cells sorted from blood. These receptors were collected from a man aged 25-45 years in good health.

This clone was detected once. The chain carries TRBV9 and TRBJ2-5, with D possibly being TRBD1 (6 bases). In germline, CDR1 is SGDLS, CDR2 YYNGEE. The CDR3 runs 15 residues. Trimming left V 0 bases short and J 5 bases short, with 14 bases between. The CDR3 DNA sequence: TGTGCCAGCAGCGTAGAGGGGGTTTTTGGTGAGACCCAGTACTTC. Encoded protein: CASSVEGVFGETQYF.

The chain employs TRBV10-3 and TRBJ1-2, with 10 positions matching TRBD1. The germline CDR1 and CDR2 sequences are ENHRY and SYGVKD. The ends lost 3 bases at V and 6 bases at J; junction bases unmatched: 10. The length of the CDR3 is 16 residues. The CDR3 reads CAISDWDRGNADGYTF. The CDR3 nucleotides are TGTGCCATCAGTGATTGGGACAGGGGCAACGCGGATGGCTACACCTTC.

V is TRBV6-1 and J is TRBJ2-1, with unresolved D. This CDR3 has 14 amino acids. Trimming removed 2 bases from V and 8 bases from J, with 13 bases in between. CDR1 and CDR2 (germline): MNHNS, SASEGT. The CDR3 protein is CASSEQYRTDEQFF. The CDR3 DNA sequence: TGTGCCAGCAGTGAACAATACCGTACGGATGAGCAGTTCTTC.

This clone was picked up one time. The rearrangement uses TRBV9 and TRBJ2-1; 7 bases are a match to TRBD2. V shed 0 bases, J shed 3 bases, and the junction held 6 bases outside the gene matches. The CDR3 runs 16 residues. Germline-derived CDR1 and CDR2 are SGDLS and YYNGEE. CDR3 sequence reads: CASSVAASGYYNEQFF. The CDR3 nucleotides read TGTGCCAGCAGCGTAGCGGCTAGCGGCTACTACAATGAGCAGTTCTTC.

This chain links TRBV11-3 with TRBJ1-1; 7 bases align to TRBD1. CDR3 length equals 13 residues. Germline lookup yields CDR1 SGHNT and CDR2 YENEEA. V was pared by 5 bases and J by 6 bases, with 6 bases of the junction left unmatched. CDR3 region: CASSRPGQPEAFF. In DNA, the CDR3 is TGTGCCAGCAGCCGCCCGGGACAGCCTGAAGCTTTCTTT.

This CDR3 reads CSASGTHTDTQYF. The CDR3, as DNA: TGCAGCGCGTCCGGGACCCACACAGATACGCAGTATTTT. This sequence joins TRBV29-1 and TRBJ2-3; tentatively, D is TRBD1 or TRBD2 (5 bases each). V was shortened by 7 bases and J by 2 bases, with 13 bases between the two germline ends. Germline values: CDR1 SQVTM, CDR2 ANQGSEA. There are 13 residues in the CDR3.

The CDR3 reads CASSLVWGGTDTQYF. The CDR3 DNA is TGTGCCAGCAGCTTAGTCTGGGGGGGTACAGATACGCAGTATTTT. The gene calls are TRBV7-6 and TRBJ2-3; 7 nucleotides line up with TRBD2. The CDR3 consists of 15 residues. The ends lost 1 base at V and 3 bases at J; junction bases unmatched: 4. The germline gives CDR1 SGHVS, CDR2 FNYEAQ.

The chain carries TRBV15 and TRBJ1-1; D is perhaps TRBD1 (6 bases). V lost 3 bases, J lost 0 bases, and 14 bases lay in between. The CDR3 has 16 amino acids. Germline CDR1 reads LNHNV; CDR2 reads YYDKDF (reference sequence). The CDR3 is CATSSGRGDMNTEAFF. The CDR3 bases are TGTGCCACCAGCAGCGGGAGGGGGGACATGAACACTGAAGCTTTCTTT.

The CDR3 DNA reads TGTGCCAGCAGCTTGGAGAGGGATGACTATGGCTACACCTTC. It is translated as CASSLERDDYGYTF. The V call is TRBV5-6, the J call TRBJ1-2, with D unresolved. The CDR3 contains 14 residues. V was pared by 0 bases and J by 3 bases, with 9 bases between. The germline CDR1 and CDR2 sequences are SGHDT and YYEEEE. Based on the CDR3 plus reference TRBV5-6 and TRBJ1-2, the full variable domain is DAGVTQSPTHLIKTRGQQVTLRCSPKSGHDTVSWYQQALGQGPQFIFQYYEEEERQRGNFPDRFSGHQFPNYSSELNVNALLLGDSALYLCASSLERDDYGYTFGSGTRLTVV.

V usage is TRBV4-3 and J usage is TRBJ2-2; D might be TRBD2 (6 bases). Germline assignment: CDR1 LGHNA and CDR2 YSLEER. The V gene lost 3 bases and the J gene lost 3 bases, with 17 bases spanning the gap. This CDR3 is built from 17 residues. DNA for the CDR3: TGCGCCAGCAGCCAGGTGGCCCCGACTAGTTACACCGGGGAGCTGTTTTTT. It is translated as CASSQVAPTSYTGELFF.

V gene TRBV7-2 combines with J gene TRBJ2-1; D is tentatively TRBD1 or TRBD2 (7 bases each). From germline, CDR1 is SGHTA and CDR2 FQGNSA. The CDR3 has 16 amino acids. V lost 4 bases, J lost 2 bases, and 15 bases lay in between. The CDR3 spells CASSSWEGATYNEQFF. The CDR3 coding sequence is TGTGCCAGCAGCTCCTGGGAGGGGGCCACCTACAATGAGCAGTTCTTC.

CDR3 region: CASSSTLPGIIEETQYF. CDR3 DNA: TGTGCCAGCAGTTCCACCCTCCCGGGTATAATCGAAGAGACCCAGTACTTC. This chain links TRBV27 with TRBJ2-5; no clear D gene. This CDR3 region has 17 residues. V shed 4 bases and J shed 3 bases, with 21 bases lying between them. Looked up from germline, CDR1 is MNHEY and CDR2 is SMNVEV (reference sequence).

The CDR3 spells CASSFFYPGTGGSEAFF. CDR3 nucleotides: TGTGCCAGCAGTTTCTTTTATCCCGGGACAGGGGGCTCTGAAGCTTTCTTT. J is TRBJ1-1 and V is TRBV27; 12 nucleotides match TRBD1. The V gene end was trimmed by 3 bases and the J gene end by 6 bases; junction bases not matched to a gene: 11. The CDR3 is 17 amino acids. Per germline, CDR1 MNHEY and CDR2 SMNVEV (reference sequence).

The chain has TRBV29-1 and TRBJ2-7; TRBD1 might be the D (5 bases). The CDR3 runs 14 residues. V gave up 0 bases and J gave up 1 base, with 10 bases separating them. Per the germline V gene, CDR1 is SQVTM and CDR2 is ANQGSEA. The CDR3 nucleotides are TGCAGCGTTGAAGATCTGGGGCAATCCTACGAGCAGTACTTC. Its protein product is CSVEDLGQSYEQYF.

The chain is built from TRBV6-6 and TRBJ2-7; tentative D call: TRBD2 (5 bases). Germline V CDR1 and CDR2: MNHNY, SVGAGI (reference sequence). V gave up 10 bases and J gave up 6 bases, with 13 bases separating them. The CDR3 runs to 11 residues. As DNA, the CDR3 is TGTGCCACTACTGAGGGAGCCGAGCAGTACTTC. Its translation: CATTEGAEQYF.

With regard to this clone: At one of its ends the junction is not consistent with the germline gene, which may arise from a read error. The chain couples TRBV6-5 to TRBJ2-5; possible D gene TRBD2, 5 bases. This CDR3 is 15 amino acids long. Germline loops: CDR1 MNHEY, CDR2 SVGAGI. The CDR3 DNA is TGTGCCAGCGGTTACAGTTCTTCATCGGGGGAGACCCAGTACTTC. Its translation is CASGYSSSSGETQYF.

The J gene is TRBJ2-1, the V gene TRBV27; D is uncertain. CDR1 is MNHEY and CDR2 is SMNVEV in the germline V gene (reference sequence). Trimming pared 2 bases from V and 4 bases from J, leaving 9 bases between. The CDR3 length is 14 residues. CDR3 amino acids: CASSLSTAYNEQFF. The CDR3 DNA follows: TGTGCCAGCAGTTTAAGTACGGCATACAATGAGCAGTTCTTC.

About this clone itself: A read error may explain this, as a much larger clone is one base away. This sequence joins TRBV6-4 and TRBJ2-7, with TRBD1 matching over 10 bases. Looked up from germline, CDR1 is MRHNA and CDR2 is SNTAGT. This CDR3 has 14 amino acids. The ends lost 4 bases at V and 3 bases at J; junction bases unmatched: 3. The CDR3 DNA sequence: TGTGCCAGCAGTGCCGGGACAGGGGACTACGAGCAGTACTTC. It yields the protein CASSAGTGDYEQYF.

The chain links TRBV7-9 to TRBJ2-1, with D unclear. V lost 5 bases to trimming and J lost 4 bases, with 9 bases between them. The V gene's germline CDR1 is SEHNR and CDR2 FQNEAQ (reference sequence). The length of the CDR3 is 13 residues. CDR3 in DNA: TGTGCCAGCAGCGCGGTAAGATACAATGAGCAGTTCTTC. It specifies CASSAVRYNEQFF.

The CDR3 sequence is CASSLESSSWETQYF. The CDR3 DNA follows: TGTGCCAGCAGCTTAGAATCCAGTTCGTGGGAGACCCAGTACTTC. The genes are TRBV11-2 and TRBJ2-5, with D unresolved. The CDR3 contains 15 residues. V was pared by 0 bases and J by 5 bases, with 13 bases between. CDR1 is SGHAT and CDR2 is FQNNGV in the germline V gene.

The rearrangement joins TRBV11-2 to TRBJ2-7; the D is unclear. The V end lost 5 bases, the J end lost 0 bases, and 11 bases lay between the germline ends. CDR3 length equals 14 residues. Germline values: CDR1 SGHAT, CDR2 FQNNGV. CDR3 DNA: TGTGCCAGCAGCCCCACGCCTTCCTCCTACGAGCAGTACTTC. It codes for CASSPTPSSYEQYF.

The CDR3 loop reads CASRNRGDEQYF. The CDR3 nucleotides are TGTGCCAGCAGGAACAGGGGGGACGAGCAGTACTTC. V and J are TRBV28 and TRBJ2-7; 8 bases match TRBD1. Germline V gene sequence: CDR1 MDHEN, CDR2 SYDVKM. Germline trimming cut 6 bases from V and 5 bases from J; bases unmatched to any gene: 3. CDR3 length: 12 residues. The full variable domain, rest sourced from reference TRBV28 and TRBJ2-7, is DVKVTQSSRYLVKRTGEKVFLECVQDMDHENMFWYRQDPGLGLRLIYFSYDVKMKEKGDIPEGYSVSREKKERFSLILESASTNQTSMYLCASRNRGDEQYFGPGTRLTVT.

V and J are TRBV7-9 and TRBJ2-3; the D is unclear. Germline V CDR1 and CDR2: SEHNR, FQNEAQ (reference sequence). The CDR3 covers 12 residues. Trimming cost V 3 bases and J 4 bases, with 5 bases left between them. The CDR3: CASSFASDTQYF. CDR3 sequence (DNA): TGTGCCAGCAGCTTCGCCTCAGATACGCAGTATTTT.

The chain has TRBV29-1 and TRBJ2-7; tentatively, D is TRBD2 (6 bases). Trimming cost V 7 bases and J 0 bases, with 13 bases left between them. This CDR3 is built from 13 residues. Germline V gene data show CDR1 as SQVTM and CDR2 as ANQGSEA. The DNA of the CDR3 is TGCAGCGCCTGTAGCGGTAACTCCTACGAGCAGTACTTC. Its protein is CSACSGNSYEQYF.

A single count supports this clone. The rearrangement uses TRBV7-9 and TRBJ1-1; no definite D call. Trimming removed 5 bases from V and 1 base from J, with 17 bases in between. Germline assignment: CDR1 SEHNR and CDR2 FQNEAQ (reference sequence). This CDR3 is 16 amino acids long. DNA for the CDR3: TGTGCCAGCAGCCAACCCAACAATCAAAGGAACACTGAAGCTTTCTTT. Translating gives CASSQPNNQRNTEAFF.

V and J are TRBV6-6 and TRBJ2-7; D is undetermined. This CDR3 is built from 12 residues. The germline CDR1 and CDR2 sequences are MNHNY and SVGAGI (reference sequence). V lost 10 bases and J lost 0, with 10 bases in between. In DNA, the CDR3 is TGTGCCACGATGGACGGCTCCTACGAGCAGTACTTC. This encodes CATMDGSYEQYF.

The V gene is TRBV27, the J gene TRBJ1-1; unclear D gene. V gave up 4 bases and J gave up 2 bases, with 8 bases separating them. Germline values: CDR1 MNHEY, CDR2 SMNVEV (reference sequence). The CDR3 is 13 amino acids. CDR3 residues: CASSYLPNTEAFF. As DNA, the CDR3 is TGTGCCAGCAGTTACTTGCCTAACACTGAAGCTTTCTTT.

This clone was seen a single time. V gene TRBV11-2 combines with J gene TRBJ2-7, with unresolved D. This CDR3 contains 13 residues. V was clipped by 3 bases and J by 7 bases, with 13 bases between them. The germline CDR1 and CDR2 sequences are SGHAT and FQNNGV. The CDR3 sequence is CASSLLETEEQYF. The DNA for the CDR3 is TGTGCCAGCAGCTTGCTCGAGACGGAAGAGCAGTACTTC.

This chain's CDR3 is CASSDPGLVYEQYF. CDR3 nucleotide sequence: TGTGCCAGCAGTGACCCGGGACTAGTTTACGAGCAGTACTTC. This sequence joins TRBV6-1 and TRBJ2-7; the match to TRBD2 covers 8 bases. Looked up from germline, CDR1 is MNHNS and CDR2 is SASEGT. The CDR3 runs 14 residues. V was pared by 3 bases and J by 4 bases, with 5 bases of the junction left unmatched.

This clone was detected only once. The chain recombines TRBV15 with TRBJ2-1; 7 bases map to TRBD1. The CDR3 is 20 residues long. The V segment lost 0 bases and the J segment 4 bases; nucleotides outside the gene matches: 18. Germline assignment: CDR1 LNHNV and CDR2 YYDKDF (reference sequence). The DNA for the CDR3 is TGTGCCACCAGCAGAGAAGTGGGATTGGTGACAGGACAGGATTACAATGAGCAGTTCTTC. This gives the protein CATSREVGLVTGQDYNEQFF.

This chain uses TRBV2 with TRBJ1-4; perhaps TRBD1 as D (6 bases). Trimming took 5 bases from V and 8 from J, leaving 21 bases between them. CDR3 length equals 16 residues. Germline-derived CDR1 and CDR2 are SNHLY and FYNNEI. In DNA, the CDR3 is TGTGCCAGCAGTCCCTGGGCCTCCCCCAGGGGCGAAAAACTGTTTTTT. This translates into CASSPWASPRGEKLFF.